The subject of this entry is one T cell receptor beta chain. The antigen is not known. From blood, about 240-550 ng of genomic DNA served as TRB template. TRB rearrangements were amplified by multiplex PCR with BIOMED2 TRB-A/B primers. TCRdb passed the multiplex PCR reads through MiXCR, listing each CDR3 protein once. The sample contains 4,000 to 5,500 distinct CDR3 sequences, 20% to 25% of which appear only once. The data originate from a study of T and B cells in COVID-19 patients. Study-level background: Median age was approximately 33 years in the recovered cohort and approximately 68 years in the active-infection cohort. Comorbidities linked to unfavorable COVID-19 outcome were present in about 90% of the 20 active-infection patients. Study-level points and caveats: In COVID-19 patients, T cell receptor beta variable and joining gene use was reportedly strongly skewed. Sorted SARS-CoV-2-responsive or tetramer+ T cells and CD4+, regulatory and CD8+ subsets were not yet sequenced.

The ends lost 4 bases at V and 0 bases at J; junction bases unmatched: 6. The germline V gene encodes CDR1 SEHNR and CDR2 FQNEAQ (reference sequence). The CDR3 runs 17 residues. Sequencing was carried out using blood. The receptor was isolated from a human donor with active COVID-19. The gene calls are TRBV7-9 and TRBJ1-6; 7 positions agree with TRBD1. CDR3 nucleotide sequence: TGTGCCAGCAGCTCGGACAGGTCGAGCTCCTATAATTCACCCCTCCACTTT. It specifies CASSSDRSSSYNSPLHF.